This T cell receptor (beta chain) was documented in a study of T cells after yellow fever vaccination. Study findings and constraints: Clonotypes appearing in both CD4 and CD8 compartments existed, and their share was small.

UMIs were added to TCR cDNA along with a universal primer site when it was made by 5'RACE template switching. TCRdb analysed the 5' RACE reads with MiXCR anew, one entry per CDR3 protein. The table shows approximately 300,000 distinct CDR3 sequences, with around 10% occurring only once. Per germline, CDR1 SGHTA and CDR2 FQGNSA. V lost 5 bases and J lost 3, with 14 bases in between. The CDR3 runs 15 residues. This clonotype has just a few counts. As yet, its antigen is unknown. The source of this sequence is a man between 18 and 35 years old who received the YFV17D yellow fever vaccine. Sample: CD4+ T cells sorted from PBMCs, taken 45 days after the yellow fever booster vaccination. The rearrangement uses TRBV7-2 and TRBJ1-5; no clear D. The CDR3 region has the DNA TGTGCCAGCAGCCCCTCGTCTTGGTTCAATCAGCCCCAGCATTTT. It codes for CASSPSSWFNQPQHF. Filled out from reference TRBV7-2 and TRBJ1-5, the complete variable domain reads GAGVSQSPSNKVTEKGKDVELRCDPISGHTALYWYRQSLGQGLEFLIYFQGNSAPDKSGLPSDRFSAERTGGSVSTLTIQRTQQEDSAVYLCASSPSSWFNQPQHFGDGTRLSIL.